The clone carrying this T cell receptor (beta chain) is medium-sized (0.01 to 0.1%). The antigen is unknown. The entry originates in a study of early T cells in non-severe SARS-CoV-2 infection. Study overall: Bulk RNA from unsorted whole blood was sequenced; chains were unpaired.

Unique molecular identifiers were attached to individual cDNA molecules. In TCRdb, the 5' RACE reads were re-called with MiXCR into one record per CDR3 protein. The sample lists around 70,000 distinct CDR3 sequences, about a sixth occurring once. Study-level results: Matching results from VDJdb favored anti-spike CD8 responses, leaving private and CD4 specificities undetected.

The length of the CDR3 is 14 residues. V was pared by 0 bases and J by 3 bases, with 8 bases between. Germline CDR1 reads LNHNV; CDR2 reads YYDKDF (reference sequence). The chain recombines TRBV15 with TRBJ1-1; D possibly corresponds to TRBD1 (5 bases). This TCR was recovered from an adult who was a healthcare worker with PCR-confirmed SARS-CoV-2 infection or an uninfected control (not recorded which). The sample consisted of whole blood. CDR3 nucleotide sequence: TGTGCCACCAGCAGAGATGGGACTGACACTGAAGCTTTCTTT. Amino acids: CATSRDGTDTEAFF. Full variable domain (remainder filled in from reference TRBV15 and TRBJ1-1): DAMVIQNPRYQVTQFGKPVTLSCSQTLNHNVMYWYQQKSSQAPKLLFHYYDKDFNNEADTPDNFQSRRPNTSFCFLDIRSPGLGDTAMYLCATSRDGTDTEAFFGQGTRLTVV.